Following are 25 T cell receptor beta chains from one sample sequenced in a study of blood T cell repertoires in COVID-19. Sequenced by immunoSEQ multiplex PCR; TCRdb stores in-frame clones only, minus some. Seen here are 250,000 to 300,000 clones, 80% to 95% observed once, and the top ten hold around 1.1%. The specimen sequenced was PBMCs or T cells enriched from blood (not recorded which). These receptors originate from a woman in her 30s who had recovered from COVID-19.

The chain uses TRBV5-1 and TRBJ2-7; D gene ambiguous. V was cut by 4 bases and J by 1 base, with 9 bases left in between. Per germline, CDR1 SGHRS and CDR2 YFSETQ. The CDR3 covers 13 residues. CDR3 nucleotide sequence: TGCGCCAGCAGCCTGACACCGTCCTACGAGCAGTACTTC. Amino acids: CASSLTPSYEQYF.

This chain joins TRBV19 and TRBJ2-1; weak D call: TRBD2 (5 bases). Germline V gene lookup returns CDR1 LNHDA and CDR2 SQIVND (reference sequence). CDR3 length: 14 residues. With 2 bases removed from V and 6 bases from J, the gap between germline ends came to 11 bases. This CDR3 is CASSISGAGNEQFF. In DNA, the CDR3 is TGTGCCAGTAGTATAAGCGGCGCAGGCAATGAGCAGTTCTTC. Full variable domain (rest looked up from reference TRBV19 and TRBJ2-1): DGGITQSPKYLFRKEGQNVTLSCEQNLNHDAMYWYRQDPGQGLRLIYYSQIVNDFQKGDIAEGYSVSREKKESFPLTVTSAQKNPTAFYLCASSISGAGNEQFFGPGTRLTVL.

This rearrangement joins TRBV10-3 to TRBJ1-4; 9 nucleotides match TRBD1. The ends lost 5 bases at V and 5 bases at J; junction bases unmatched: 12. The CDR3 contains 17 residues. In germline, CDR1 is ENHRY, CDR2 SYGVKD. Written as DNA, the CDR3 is TGTGCCATCAGTTCAAACTCAGGACAGGGGAGGAATGAAAAACTGTTTTTT. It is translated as CAISSNSGQGRNEKLFF.

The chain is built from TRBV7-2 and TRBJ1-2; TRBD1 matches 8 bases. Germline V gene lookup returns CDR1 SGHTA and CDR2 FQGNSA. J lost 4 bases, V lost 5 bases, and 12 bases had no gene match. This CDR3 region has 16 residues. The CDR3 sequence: CASSPRPAGGGYGYTF. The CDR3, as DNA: TGTGCCAGCAGCCCCAGGCCGGCAGGGGGCGGCTATGGCTACACCTTC. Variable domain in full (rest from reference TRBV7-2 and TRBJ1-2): GAGVSQSPSNKVTEKGKDVELRCDPISGHTALYWYRQSLGQGLEFLIYFQGNSAPDKSGLPSDRFSAERTGGSVSTLTIQRTQQEDSAVYLCASSPRPAGGGYGYTFGSGTRLTVV.

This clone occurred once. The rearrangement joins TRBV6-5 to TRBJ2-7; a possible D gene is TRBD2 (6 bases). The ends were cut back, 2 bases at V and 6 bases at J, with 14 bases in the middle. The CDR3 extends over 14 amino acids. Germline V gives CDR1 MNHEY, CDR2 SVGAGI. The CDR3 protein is CASSYGGKTGEQYF. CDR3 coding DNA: TGTGCCAGCAGTTACGGCGGGAAAACGGGCGAGCAGTACTTC.

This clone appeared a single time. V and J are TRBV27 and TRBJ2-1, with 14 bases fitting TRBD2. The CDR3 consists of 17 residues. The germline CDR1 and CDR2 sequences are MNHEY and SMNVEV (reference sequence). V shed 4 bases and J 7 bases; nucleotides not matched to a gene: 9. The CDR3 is CASSSWAGTSGSNEQFF. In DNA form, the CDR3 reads TGTGCCAGCAGTTCCTGGGCCGGGACTAGCGGGAGTAATGAGCAGTTCTTC.

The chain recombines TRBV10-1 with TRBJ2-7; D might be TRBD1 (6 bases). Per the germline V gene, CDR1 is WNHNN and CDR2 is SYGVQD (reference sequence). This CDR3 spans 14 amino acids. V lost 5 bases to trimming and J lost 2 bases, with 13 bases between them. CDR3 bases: TGCGCCAGCAGTTCTCCGGGACAAACCTACGAGCAGTACTTC. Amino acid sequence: CASSSPGQTYEQYF.

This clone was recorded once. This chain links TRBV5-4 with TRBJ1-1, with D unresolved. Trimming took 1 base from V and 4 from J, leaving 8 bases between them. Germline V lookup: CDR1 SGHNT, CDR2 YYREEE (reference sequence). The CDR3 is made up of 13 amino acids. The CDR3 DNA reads TGTGCCAGCAGCTTGAGAGTTACCACTGAAGCTTTCTTT. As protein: CASSLRVTTEAFF.

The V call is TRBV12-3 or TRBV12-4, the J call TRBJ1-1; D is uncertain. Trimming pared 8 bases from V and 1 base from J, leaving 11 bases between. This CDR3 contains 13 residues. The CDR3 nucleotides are TGTGCCAGCTGCGGGTGGGGGAACACTGAAGCTTTCTTT. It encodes CASCGWGNTEAFF.

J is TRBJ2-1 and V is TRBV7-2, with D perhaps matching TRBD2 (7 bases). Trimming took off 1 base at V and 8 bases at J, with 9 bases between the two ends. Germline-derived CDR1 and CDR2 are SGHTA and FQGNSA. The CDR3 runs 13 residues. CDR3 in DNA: TGTGCCAGCAGCTTAGAGGGGGGGTATGAGCAGTTCTTC. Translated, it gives CASSLEGGYEQFF.

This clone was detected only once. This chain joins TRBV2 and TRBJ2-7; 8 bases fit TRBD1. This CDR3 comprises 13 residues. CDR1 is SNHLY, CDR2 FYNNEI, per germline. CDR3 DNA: TGTGCTTCTACCCCCAGGGGGCGATACGAGCAGTACTTC. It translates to CASTPRGRYEQYF.

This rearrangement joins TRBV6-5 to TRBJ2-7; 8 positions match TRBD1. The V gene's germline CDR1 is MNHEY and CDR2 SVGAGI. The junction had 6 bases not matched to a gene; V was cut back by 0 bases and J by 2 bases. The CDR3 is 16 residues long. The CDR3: CASSYSHRDRTYEQYF. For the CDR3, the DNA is TGTGCCAGCAGTTACTCCCACCGGGACAGGACCTACGAGCAGTACTTC.

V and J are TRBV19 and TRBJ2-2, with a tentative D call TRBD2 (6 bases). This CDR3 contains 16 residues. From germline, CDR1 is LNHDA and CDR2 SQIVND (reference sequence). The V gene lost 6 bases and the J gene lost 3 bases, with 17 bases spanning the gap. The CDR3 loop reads CASRRGTLPDTGELFF. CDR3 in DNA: TGTGCCAGTAGGCGGGGTACCCTTCCGGACACCGGGGAGCTGTTTTTT. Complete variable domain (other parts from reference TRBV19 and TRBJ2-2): DGGITQSPKYLFRKEGQNVTLSCEQNLNHDAMYWYRQDPGQGLRLIYYSQIVNDFQKGDIAEGYSVSREKKESFPLTVTSAQKNPTAFYLCASRRGTLPDTGELFFGEGSRLTVL.

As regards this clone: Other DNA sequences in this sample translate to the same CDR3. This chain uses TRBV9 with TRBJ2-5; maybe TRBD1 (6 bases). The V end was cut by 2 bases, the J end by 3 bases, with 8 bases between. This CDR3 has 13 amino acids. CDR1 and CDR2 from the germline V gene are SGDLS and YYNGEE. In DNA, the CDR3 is TGTGCCAGCAGCGTGGACAGAGAAGAGACCCAGTACTTC. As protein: CASSVDREETQYF.

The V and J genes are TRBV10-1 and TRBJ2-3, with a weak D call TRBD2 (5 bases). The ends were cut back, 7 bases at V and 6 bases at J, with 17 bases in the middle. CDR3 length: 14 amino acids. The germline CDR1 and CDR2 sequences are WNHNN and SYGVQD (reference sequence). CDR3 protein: CASNSGPPRDTQYF. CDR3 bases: TGCGCCAGCAACAGCGGTCCCCCTCGGGATACGCAGTATTTT.

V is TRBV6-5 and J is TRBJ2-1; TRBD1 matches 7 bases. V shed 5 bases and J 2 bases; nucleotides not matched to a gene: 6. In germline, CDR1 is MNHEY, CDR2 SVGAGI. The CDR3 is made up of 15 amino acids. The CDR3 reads CASSTTTGTYNEQFF. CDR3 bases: TGTGCCAGCAGTACCACGACAGGGACCTACAATGAGCAGTTCTTC.

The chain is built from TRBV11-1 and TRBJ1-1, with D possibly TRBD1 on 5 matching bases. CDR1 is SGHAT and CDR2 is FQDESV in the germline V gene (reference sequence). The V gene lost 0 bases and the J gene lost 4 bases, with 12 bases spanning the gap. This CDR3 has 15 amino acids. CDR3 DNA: TGTGCCAGCAGCTTAGCCCCCGGAAGGGGCACTGAAGCTTTCTTT. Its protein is CASSLAPGRGTEAFF.

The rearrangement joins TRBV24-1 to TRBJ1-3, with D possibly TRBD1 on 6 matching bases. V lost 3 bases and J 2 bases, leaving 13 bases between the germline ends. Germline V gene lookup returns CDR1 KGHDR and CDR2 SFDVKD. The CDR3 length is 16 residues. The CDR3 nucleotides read TGTGCCACCAGTGATGATCAGGGGACAACTGGAAACACCATATATTTT. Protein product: CATSDDQGTTGNTIYF.

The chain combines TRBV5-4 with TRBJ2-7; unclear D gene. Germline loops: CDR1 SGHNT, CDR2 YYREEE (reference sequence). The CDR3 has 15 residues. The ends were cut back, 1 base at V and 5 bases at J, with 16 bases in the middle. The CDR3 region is CASSLRTTWRDEQYF. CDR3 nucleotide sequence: TGTGCCAGCAGCTTGAGAACTACCTGGCGCGACGAGCAGTACTTC.

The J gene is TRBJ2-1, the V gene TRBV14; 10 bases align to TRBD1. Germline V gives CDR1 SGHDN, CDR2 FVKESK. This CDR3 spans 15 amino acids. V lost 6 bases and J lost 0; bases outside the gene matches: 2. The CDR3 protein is CASRRTGGSYNEQFF. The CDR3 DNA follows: TGTGCCAGCAGACGGACAGGGGGCTCCTACAATGAGCAGTTCTTC.

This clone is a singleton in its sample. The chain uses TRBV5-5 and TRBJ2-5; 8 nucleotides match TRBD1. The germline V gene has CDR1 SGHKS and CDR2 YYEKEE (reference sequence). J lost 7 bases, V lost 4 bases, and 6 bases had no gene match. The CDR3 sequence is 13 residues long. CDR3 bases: TGTGCCAGCAGCGGGGACAGGCGGTCGACCCAGTACTTC. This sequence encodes CASSGDRRSTQYF.

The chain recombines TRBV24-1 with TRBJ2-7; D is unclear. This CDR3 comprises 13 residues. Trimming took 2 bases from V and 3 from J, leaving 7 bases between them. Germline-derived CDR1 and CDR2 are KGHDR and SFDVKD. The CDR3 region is CATSDSVFYEQYF. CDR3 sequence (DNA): TGTGCCACCAGTGATTCTGTCTTCTACGAGCAGTACTTC.

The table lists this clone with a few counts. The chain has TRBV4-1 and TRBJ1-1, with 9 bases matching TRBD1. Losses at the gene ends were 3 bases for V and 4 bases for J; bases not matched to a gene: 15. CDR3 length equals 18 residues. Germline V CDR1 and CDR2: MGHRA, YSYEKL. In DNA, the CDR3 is TGCGCCAGCAGCCAGGGGGGAACCACAGGGGGCTTGGGCACTGAAGCTTTCTTT. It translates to CASSQGGTTGGLGTEAFF.

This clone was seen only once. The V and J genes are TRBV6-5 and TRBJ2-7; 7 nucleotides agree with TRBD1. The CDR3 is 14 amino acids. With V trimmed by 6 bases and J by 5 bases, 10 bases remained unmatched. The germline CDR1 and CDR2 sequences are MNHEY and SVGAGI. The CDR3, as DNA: TGTGCCAGCAGGACGCAACAGGGGCTCCACGAGCAGTACTTC. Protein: CASRTQQGLHEQYF.

CDR3: CASSKYGTSGNSKNIQYF. CDR3 nucleotide sequence: TGTGCCAGCAGCAAATATGGGACTAGCGGGAATTCCAAAAACATTCAGTACTTC. V is TRBV28 and J is TRBJ2-4; 13 positions agree with TRBD2. The CDR3 totals 18 residues. The germline CDR1 and CDR2 sequences are MDHEN and SYDVKM. J gave up 2 bases and V 6 bases, and 10 bases lay outside the gene matches. Full variable domain (remainder filled in from reference TRBV28 and TRBJ2-4): DVKVTQSSRYLVKRTGEKVFLECVQDMDHENMFWYRQDPGLGLRLIYFSYDVKMKEKGDIPEGYSVSREKKERFSLILESASTNQTSMYLCASSKYGTSGNSKNIQYFGAGTRLSVL.